This T cell receptor (beta chain) emerged from a study of persistence of HIV-infected CD4 T cells. This CDR3 comprises 12 residues. The ends were cut back, 4 bases at V and 4 bases at J, with 10 bases in the middle. Germline V gene data show CDR1 as SQVTM and CDR2 as ANQGSEA. The libraries were made with immunoSEQ version 4 in survey mode. The repertoire was sequenced with immunoSEQ multiplex PCR; TCRdb's copy has only in-frame clones and lacks some. Of 64,000 or so clones listed, roughly 75% are singletons. Overlapping HIV-1 Gag 15-mer peptides at around 0.91 ug per peptide per mL were used. CD40L-negative CD69-negative CD45RO-high memory CD4+ T cells were sorted as populations depleted of antigen-responding cells. For this clone: As yet, its antigen is unknown.

The sequencing here drew on CD4+ T cells sorted from PBMCs after approximately 19-hour stimulation, taken from a patient who received antiretroviral therapy. The TCR originated in an adult man with HIV who was CMV-seropositive. The chain combines TRBV29-1 with TRBJ1-2, with D uncertain. The chain's CDR3 is CSVGQERYGYTF. The CDR3 nucleotides are TGCAGCGTTGGGCAAGAACGCTATGGCTACACCTTC.